This TCR beta chain originates from a study of vaccination and CD4 T cells after COVID-19. Regarding treatment: approximately 9-day PBMC culture with coronavirus spike peptide pools or control peptides (ViraFEST assay). This clonotype turned up a few times. Its target is not known. Sequenced with the Oncomine TCR Beta short-read assay was DNA taken from cultured CD4+ T cells. Each CDR3 protein gets one entry after TCRdb re-called the PCR reads with MiXCR. The sample includes about 22,000 distinct CDR3 sequences, 32% of them seen just once. Trimming took off 4 bases at V and 1 base at J, with 5 bases between the two ends. In germline, CDR1 is MNHEY, CDR2 SVGEGT. The CDR3 loop spans 13 amino acids.

The sequence derives from a human donor with COVID-19. This chain joins TRBV6-2 or TRBV6-3 and TRBJ1-5, with D unclear. The material sequenced was cultured CD4+ T cells from blood. The CDR3 protein is CASSFHSNQPQHF. For the CDR3, the DNA is TGTGCCAGCAGTTTCCACAGCAATCAGCCCCAGCATTTT.